This T cell receptor beta chain derives from a study of cytomegalovirus exposure and HLA in healthy donors. Trimming took 5 bases from V and 5 from J, leaving 15 bases between them. This CDR3 spans 14 amino acids. Germline assignment: CDR1 SEHNR and CDR2 FQNEAQ (reference sequence). Researchers ran the PCR with 60 Vbeta and 13 Jbeta primers. TCRdb keeps only in-frame clones here, not all; method: immunoSEQ multiplex PCR. The sample holds more than 110,000 clones, 70% seen once. Study outcomes and limitations: Whilst most TCR sequences proved rare, a subset of public TCRs occurred across many donors.

Concerning this clone itself: Its antigen remains unknown.

This sequence originates from a woman in her sixties or seventies in good health and CMV-seropositive. The rearrangement links TRBV7-9 to TRBJ2-5; possibly TRBD2 for D (5 bases). The source material was PBMCs. CDR3 coding DNA: TGTGCCAGCAGCCCAGCCCGGGATGGGGAGACCCAGTACTTC. It encodes CASSPARDGETQYF.